The rows below give T cell receptor beta chains drawn from one sample of a study of cytomegalovirus exposure and HLA in healthy donors. Clones were sequenced by immunoSEQ multiplex PCR, and TCRdb holds only the in-frame ones, with some missing. The sample has around 190,000 clones, roughly 74% seen once; the top ten hold approximately 2.6%. The sequencing sample was made of PBMCs. These receptors all stem from a female donor in good health and CMV-seronegative. CDR3s include the opening cysteine and the closing phenylalanine or tryptophan. D genes are given only for firm matches. Rows may omit the clone size; those that give it use once, few, many or a size class.

.	15	TRBJ1-2	.	TRBV19	CASNNDRWKSSGYTF	TGTGCCAGTAATAACGACAGGTGGAAATCGTCTGGCTACACCTTC
.	15	TRBJ1-5	.	TRBV2	CASSRDSRGNQPQHF	TGTGCCAGCAGTCGTGACAGTCGGGGCAATCAGCCCCAGCATTTT
.	14	TRBJ2-5	.	TRBV9	CASSVRRGGETQYF	TGTGCCAGCAGCGTAAGGAGGGGCGGGGAGACCCAGTACTTC
.	12	TRBJ2-7	few	TRBV4-1	CASSQGPGEQYF	TGCGCCAGCAGCCAAGGGCCCGGGGAGCAGTACTTC
.	13	TRBJ1-1	.	TRBV28	CASSLDSYTEAFF	TGTGCCAGCAGTTTAGACAGCTACACTGAAGCTTTCTTT
.	18	TRBJ2-7	.	TRBV21-1	CASSKELFAAGETYEQYF	TGTGCCAGCAGCAAAGAGCTCTTTGCGGCGGGGGAGACCTACGAGCAGTACTTC
TRBD1	12	TRBJ1-2	.	TRBV7-9	CAGTGGAGGYTF	TGTGCCGGAACAGGGGGCGCGGGGGGCTACACCTTC
.	15	TRBJ2-7	few	TRBV5-6	CASSLRQGNSYEQYF	TGTGCCAGCAGCTTACGGCAGGGGAACTCCTACGAGCAGTACTTC
TRBD2	20	TRBJ2-1	.	TRBV2	CASTPSSGTSGELQYGEQFF	TGTGCCAGCACACCGAGCTCCGGGACTAGCGGGGAGCTACAATACGGTGAGCAGTTCTTC
.	13	TRBJ2-5	.	TRBV30	CAWSVTKAETQYF	TGTGCCTGGAGTGTAACGAAAGCAGAGACCCAGTACTTC
.	18	TRBJ2-4	.	TRBV28	CASSYPQGTEVSKNIQYF	TGTGCCAGCAGTTACCCGCAGGGGACGGAGGTATCCAAAAACATTCAGTACTTC
.	11	TRBJ1-2	.	TRBV6-1	CASSESYGYTF	TGTGCCAGCAGTGAGTCATATGGCTACACCTTC
.	12	TRBJ2-3	once	TRBV2	CASPRSTDTQYF	TGTGCCAGTCCGCGGAGCACAGATACGCAGTATTTT
.	14	TRBJ2-7	.	TRBV2	CASSEARGSYEQYF	TGTGCCAGCAGTGAAGCGCGGGGCAGCTACGAGCAGTACTTC
TRBD2	15	TRBJ2-7	few	TRBV5-1	CASSATSGGAAEQYF	TGCGCCAGCAGCGCGACTAGCGGGGGGGCCGCCGAGCAGTACTTC
TRBD2	15	TRBJ2-7	.	TRBV27	CASSPTSGSLDEQYF	TGTGCCAGCAGTCCGACTAGCGGGAGCCTGGACGAGCAGTACTTC
TRBD2	15	TRBJ2-5	.	TRBV7-9	CASSPYLAAVKEQYF	TGTGCCAGCAGCCCTTACCTAGCGGCTGTTAAAGAGCAGTACTTC
TRBD2	16	TRBJ2-5	once	TRBV29-1	CSAGGAGTVPAETQYF	TGCAGCGCGGGGGGGGCGGGGACTGTACCCGCCGAGACCCAGTACTTC
.	15	TRBJ1-1	.	TRBV5-1	CASSPTDWASTEAFF	TGCGCCAGCAGCCCCACGGACTGGGCCAGCACTGAAGCTTTCTTT
.	15	TRBJ2-2	.	TRBV5-1	CASSLRQGGTGELFF	TGCGCCAGCAGCCTTCGTCAGGGAGGAACCGGGGAGCTGTTTTTT
TRBD1	14	TRBJ1-1	.	TRBV5-6	CASSLGGGVSEAFF	TGTGCCAGCAGCTTAGGAGGGGGCGTTTCTGAAGCTTTCTTT
.	13	TRBJ2-1	.	TRBV5-1	CASSLYFRNEQFF	TGCGCCAGCAGCTTGTACTTTCGGAATGAGCAGTTCTTC
.	15	TRBJ2-1	.	TRBV27	CASSPRQTTYNEQFF	TGTGCCAGCAGTCCCCGACAGACAACCTACAATGAGCAGTTCTTC
.	14	TRBJ1-6	.	TRBV7-6	CASSLMGVNSPLHF	TGTGCCAGCAGCTTAATGGGAGTTAATTCACCCCTCCACTTT
.	15	TRBJ1-2	.	TRBV7-8	CASSTLEGSSYGYTF	TGTGCCAGCAGCACCCTGGAGGGTTCGAGCTATGGCTACACCTTC
.	15	TRBJ1-2	.	TRBV9	CASSVDPGGSYGYTF	TGTGCCAGCAGCGTAGACCCGGGCGGGAGCTATGGCTACACCTTC
TRBD1	14	TRBJ1-6	.	TRBV6-1	CASNSGGRNSPLHF	TGTGCCAGCAATTCAGGGGGTCGGAATTCACCCCTCCACTTT
.	11	TRBJ2-1	.	TRBV27	CASIRDNEQFF	TGTGCCAGCATCCGGGACAATGAGCAGTTCTTC